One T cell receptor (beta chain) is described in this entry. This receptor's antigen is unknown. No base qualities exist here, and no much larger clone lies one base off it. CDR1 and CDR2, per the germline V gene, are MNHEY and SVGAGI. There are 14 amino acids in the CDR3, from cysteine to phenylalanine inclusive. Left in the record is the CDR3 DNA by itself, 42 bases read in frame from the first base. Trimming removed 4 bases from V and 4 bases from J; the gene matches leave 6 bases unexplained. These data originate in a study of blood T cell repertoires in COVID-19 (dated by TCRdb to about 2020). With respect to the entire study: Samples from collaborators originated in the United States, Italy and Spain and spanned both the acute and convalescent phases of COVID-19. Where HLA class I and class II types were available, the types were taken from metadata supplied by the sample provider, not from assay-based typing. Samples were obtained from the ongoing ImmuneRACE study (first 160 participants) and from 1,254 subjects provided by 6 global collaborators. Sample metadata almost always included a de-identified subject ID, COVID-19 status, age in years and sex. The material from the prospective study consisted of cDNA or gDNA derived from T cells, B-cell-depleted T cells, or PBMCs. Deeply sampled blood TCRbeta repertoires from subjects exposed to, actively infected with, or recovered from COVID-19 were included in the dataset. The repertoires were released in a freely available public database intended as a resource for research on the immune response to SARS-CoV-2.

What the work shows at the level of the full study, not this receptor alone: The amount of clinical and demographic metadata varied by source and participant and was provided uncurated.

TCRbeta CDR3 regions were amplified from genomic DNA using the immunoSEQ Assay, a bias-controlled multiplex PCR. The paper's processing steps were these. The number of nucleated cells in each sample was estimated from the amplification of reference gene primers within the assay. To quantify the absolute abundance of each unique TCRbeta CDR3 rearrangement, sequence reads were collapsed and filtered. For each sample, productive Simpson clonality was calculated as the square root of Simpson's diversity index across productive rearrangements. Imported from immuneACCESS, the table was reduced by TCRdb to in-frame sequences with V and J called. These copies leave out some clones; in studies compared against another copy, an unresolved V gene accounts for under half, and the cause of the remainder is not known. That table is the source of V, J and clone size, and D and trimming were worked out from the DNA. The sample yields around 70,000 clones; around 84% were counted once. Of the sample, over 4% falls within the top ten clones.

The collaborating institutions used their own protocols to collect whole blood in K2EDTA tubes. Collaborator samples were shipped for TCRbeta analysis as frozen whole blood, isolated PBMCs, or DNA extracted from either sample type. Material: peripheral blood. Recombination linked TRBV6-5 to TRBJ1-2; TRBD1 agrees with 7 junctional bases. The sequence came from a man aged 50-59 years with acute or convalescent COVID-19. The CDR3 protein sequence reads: CASSLSGGLYGYTF. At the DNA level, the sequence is TGTGCCAGCAGTTTATCAGGGGGGCTCTATGGCTACACCTTC.